Reported below is one TCR beta chain. No conserved phenylalanine or tryptophan ends this CDR3, so it is likely a read error. The CDR3 runs 13 residues. In germline, CDR1 is SGHRS, CDR2 YFSETQ. The junction had 9 bases not matched to a gene; V was cut back by 4 bases and J by 11 bases. The data stem from a study of tumor-infiltrating lymphocytes in primary liver carcinoma. A primer in the constant region served to generate TCR beta cDNA from roughly 520 ng of total RNA. Libraries covering TCR beta were generated through three nested multiplex PCR rounds (using a slightly modified ARM-PCR). Primers for the first two PCR rounds were TRBV1-TRBV30 forward primers and a C-beta reverse primer (about 10 cycles per round). TCRdb re-called the multiplex PCR reads with MiXCR, one entry per CDR3 protein. The sample has about 35,000 distinct CDR3 sequences, roughly four fifths seen once. Co-extracted RNA and DNA came from 20-30 mg of unsorted bulk tissue.

The genes are TRBV5-1 and TRBJ1-1, with 9 positions matching TRBD1. The material sequenced was liver tumor tissue from sampling region 4. Documented subset: tumor region T4, right-lateral pole. The source of this sequence is a man aged 35 to 55 with primary liver carcinoma and hepatitis B virus infection. Written as DNA, the CDR3 is TGCGCCAGCAGCAAGGGACAGGGAGATGAGGCTTTCCTT. It encodes CASSKGQGDEAFL.